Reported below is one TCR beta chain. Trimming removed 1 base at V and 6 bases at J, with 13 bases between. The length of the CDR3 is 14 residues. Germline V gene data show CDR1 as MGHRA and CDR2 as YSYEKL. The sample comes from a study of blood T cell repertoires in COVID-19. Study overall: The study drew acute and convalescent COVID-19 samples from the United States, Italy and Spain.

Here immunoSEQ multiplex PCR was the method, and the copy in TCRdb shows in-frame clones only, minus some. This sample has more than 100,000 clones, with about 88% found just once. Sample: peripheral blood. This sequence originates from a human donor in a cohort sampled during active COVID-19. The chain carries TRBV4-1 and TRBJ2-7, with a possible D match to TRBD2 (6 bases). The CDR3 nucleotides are TGCGCCAGCAGCCAAGTCGGGAGAGGGGCCGAGCAGTACTTC. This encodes CASSQVGRGAEQYF.